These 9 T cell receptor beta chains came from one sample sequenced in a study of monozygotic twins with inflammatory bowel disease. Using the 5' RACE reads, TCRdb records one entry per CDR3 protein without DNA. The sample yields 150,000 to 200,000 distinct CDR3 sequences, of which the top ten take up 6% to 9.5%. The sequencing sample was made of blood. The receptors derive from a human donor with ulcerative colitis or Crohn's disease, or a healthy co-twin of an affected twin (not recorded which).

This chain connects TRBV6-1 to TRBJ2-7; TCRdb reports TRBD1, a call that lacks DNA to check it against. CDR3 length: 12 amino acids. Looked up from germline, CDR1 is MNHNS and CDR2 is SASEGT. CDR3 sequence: CAVLRGKDEQYF.

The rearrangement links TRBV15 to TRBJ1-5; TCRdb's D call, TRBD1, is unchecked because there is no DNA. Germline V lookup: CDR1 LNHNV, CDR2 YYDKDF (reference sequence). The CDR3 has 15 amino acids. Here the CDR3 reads CATSERDTSNQPQHF.

The CDR3 region is CASNPGLIGGFQETQYF. The V call is TRBV5-1, the J call TRBJ2-5; TCRdb returns TRBD1, unconfirmable since there is no DNA. Germline V gene data show CDR1 as SGHRS and CDR2 as YFSETQ. The CDR3 is made up of 17 amino acids.

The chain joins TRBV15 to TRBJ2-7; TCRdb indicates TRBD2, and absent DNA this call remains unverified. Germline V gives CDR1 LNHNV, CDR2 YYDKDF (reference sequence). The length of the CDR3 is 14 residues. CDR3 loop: CATSREAGGYEQYF.

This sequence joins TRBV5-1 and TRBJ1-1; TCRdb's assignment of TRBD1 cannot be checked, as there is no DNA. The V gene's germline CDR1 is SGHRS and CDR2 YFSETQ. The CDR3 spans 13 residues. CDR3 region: CASSGTGYTEAFF.

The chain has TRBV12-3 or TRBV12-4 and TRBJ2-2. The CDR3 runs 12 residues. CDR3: CASSLLVEGLFF.

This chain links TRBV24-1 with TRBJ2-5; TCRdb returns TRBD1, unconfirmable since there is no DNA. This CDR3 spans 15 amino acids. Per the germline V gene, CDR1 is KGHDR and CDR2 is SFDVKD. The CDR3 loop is CATSDPGKERETQYF.

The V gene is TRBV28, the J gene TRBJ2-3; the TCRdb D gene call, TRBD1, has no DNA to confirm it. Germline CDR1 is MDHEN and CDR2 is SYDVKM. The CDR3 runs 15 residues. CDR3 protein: CASSPLIQSTDTQYF.

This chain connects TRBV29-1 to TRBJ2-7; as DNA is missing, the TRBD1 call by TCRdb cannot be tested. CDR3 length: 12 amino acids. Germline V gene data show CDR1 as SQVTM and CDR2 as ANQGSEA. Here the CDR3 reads CSVDGTGYEQYF.